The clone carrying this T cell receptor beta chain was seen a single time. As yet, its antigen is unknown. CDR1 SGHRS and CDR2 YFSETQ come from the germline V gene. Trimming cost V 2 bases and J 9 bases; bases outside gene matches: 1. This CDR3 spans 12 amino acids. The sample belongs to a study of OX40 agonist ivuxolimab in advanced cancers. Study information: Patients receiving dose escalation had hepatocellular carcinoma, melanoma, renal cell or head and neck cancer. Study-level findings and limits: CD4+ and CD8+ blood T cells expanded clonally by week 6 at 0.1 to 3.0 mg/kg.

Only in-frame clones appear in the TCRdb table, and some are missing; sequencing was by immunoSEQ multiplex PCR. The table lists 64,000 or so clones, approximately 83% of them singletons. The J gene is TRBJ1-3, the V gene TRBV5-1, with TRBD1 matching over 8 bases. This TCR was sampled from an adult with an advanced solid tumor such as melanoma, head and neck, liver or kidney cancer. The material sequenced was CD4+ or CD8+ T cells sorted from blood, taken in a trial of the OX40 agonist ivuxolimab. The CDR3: CASSFTGGTIYF. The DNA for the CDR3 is TGCGCCAGCAGCTTCACAGGGGGCACCATATATTTT.